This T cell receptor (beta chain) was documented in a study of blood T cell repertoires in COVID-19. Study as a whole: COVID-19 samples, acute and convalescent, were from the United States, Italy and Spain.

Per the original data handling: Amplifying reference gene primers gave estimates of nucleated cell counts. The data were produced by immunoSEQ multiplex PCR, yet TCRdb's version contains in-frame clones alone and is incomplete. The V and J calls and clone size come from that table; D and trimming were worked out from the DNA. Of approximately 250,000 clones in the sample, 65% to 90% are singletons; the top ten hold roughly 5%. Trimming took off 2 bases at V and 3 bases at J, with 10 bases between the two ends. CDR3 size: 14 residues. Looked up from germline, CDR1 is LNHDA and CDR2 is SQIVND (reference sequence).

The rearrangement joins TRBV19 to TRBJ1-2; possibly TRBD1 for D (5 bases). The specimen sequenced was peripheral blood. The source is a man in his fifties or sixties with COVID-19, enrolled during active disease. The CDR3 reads CASSILKGHYGYTF. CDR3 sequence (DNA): TGTGCCAGTAGTATACTGAAGGGGCACTATGGCTACACCTTC.